The 15 T cell receptor beta chains below were found in one sample sequenced in a study of cytomegalovirus exposure and HLA in healthy donors. PCR was performed using 60 Vbeta and 13 Jbeta primers. The data were produced by immunoSEQ multiplex PCR, yet TCRdb's version contains in-frame clones alone and is incomplete. The listing records 100,000 to 150,000 clones. Sequencing was done on a sample of PBMCs. These receptors all stem from a man between 18 and 35 years old in good health and CMV-seronegative.

The chain uses TRBV5-4 and TRBJ1-2; the D is unclear. Germline CDR1 reads SGHNT; CDR2 reads YYREEE (reference sequence). This CDR3 is built from 12 residues. Deletions cut 3 bases from V and 7 bases from J, with 10 bases between. The CDR3 protein is CASSSETGGYTF. For the CDR3, the DNA is TGTGCCAGCAGCTCAGAAACGGGTGGCTACACCTTC.

The V gene is TRBV7-2, the J gene TRBJ1-6, with unresolved D. Germline V gene data show CDR1 as SGHTA and CDR2 as FQGNSA. This CDR3 is 15 amino acids long. The V gene lost 5 bases and the J gene lost 0 bases, with 8 bases spanning the gap. CDR3 amino acids: CASSPHYSYNSPLHF. As DNA, the CDR3 is TGTGCCAGCAGCCCGCACTACTCCTATAATTCACCCCTCCACTTT.

The chain recombines TRBV10-3 with TRBJ2-1; D is unclear. The CDR3 contains 14 residues. The V end was cut by 4 bases, the J end by 0 bases, with 7 bases between. Germline V gene data show CDR1 as ENHRY and CDR2 as SYGVKD. Here the CDR3 DNA reads TGTGCCATCAGTGGCCAGATCTCCTACAATGAGCAGTTCTTC. This gives the protein CAISGQISYNEQFF.

The genes are TRBV19 and TRBJ2-1; unclear D gene. The CDR3 extends over 16 amino acids. Deletions cut 7 bases from V and 4 bases from J, with 20 bases between. Germline CDR1 is LNHDA and CDR2 is SQIVND (reference sequence). The CDR3 is CASKAGAGRLYNEQFF. CDR3 coding DNA: TGTGCCAGTAAGGCTGGCGCTGGCAGACTGTACAATGAGCAGTTCTTC. The full variable domain, rest sourced from reference TRBV19 and TRBJ2-1, is DGGITQSPKYLFRKEGQNVTLSCEQNLNHDAMYWYRQDPGQGLRLIYYSQIVNDFQKGDIAEGYSVSREKKESFPLTVTSAQKNPTAFYLCASKAGAGRLYNEQFFGPGTRLTVL.

The chain is built from TRBV27 and TRBJ1-6; D uncertain. Trimming removed 4 bases from V and 9 bases from J, with 10 bases in between. CDR3 length: 13 amino acids. Germline CDR1 and CDR2: MNHEY and SMNVEV (reference sequence). Written as DNA, the CDR3 is TGTGCCAGCAGTTCCAGGACTGCTTCACCCCTCCACTTT. Amino acids: CASSSRTASPLHF.

The rearrangement uses TRBV6-5 and TRBJ2-7, with 9 bases that match TRBD1. CDR1 is MNHEY and CDR2 is SVGAGI in the germline V gene. The CDR3 loop spans 15 amino acids. Unmatched junction bases numbered 10, after V lost 5 bases and J lost 5 bases. CDR3: CASSTVKDRGHEQYF. DNA of the CDR3: TGTGCCAGCAGTACGGTAAAGGACAGGGGCCACGAGCAGTACTTC.

The V call is TRBV28, the J call TRBJ2-5; the match to TRBD1 covers 10 bases. The trim removed 5 bases at V and 2 bases at J, leaving 11 bases unmatched. This CDR3 comprises 17 residues. The V gene's germline CDR1 is MDHEN and CDR2 SYDVKM. The CDR3 is CASSPQPDRGIQETQYF. The DNA for the CDR3 is TGTGCCAGCAGTCCACAGCCGGACAGGGGGATTCAAGAGACCCAGTACTTC.

The chain carries TRBV30 and TRBJ1-5; no clear D. This CDR3 spans 16 amino acids. V shed 0 bases and J shed 2 bases, with 14 bases lying between them. Germline V lookup: CDR1 GTSNPN, CDR2 SVGIG (reference sequence). Here the CDR3 DNA reads TGTGCCTGGAGTGTATATGGAGGAAAGGGCAATCAGCCCCAGCATTTT. Its translation is CAWSVYGGKGNQPQHF.

The chain is built from TRBV30 and TRBJ2-5; 7 bases map to TRBD2. The length of the CDR3 is 12 residues. The V segment lost 2 bases and the J segment 4 bases; nucleotides outside the gene matches: 1. The germline gives CDR1 GTSNPN, CDR2 SVGIG (reference sequence). As DNA, the CDR3 is TGTGCCTGGAGTTGGGGGGGAGAGACCCAGTACTTC. Translating gives CAWSWGGETQYF. Drawing the rest from reference TRBV30 and TRBJ2-5, the complete variable domain is SQTIHQWPATLVQPVGSPLSLECTVEGTSNPNLYWYRQAAGRGLQLLFYSVGIGQISSEVPQNLSASRPQDRQFILSSKKLLLSDSGFYLCAWSWGGETQYFGPGTRLLVL.

V is TRBV7-2 and J is TRBJ2-7, with 9 bases fitting TRBD2. Germline CDR1 reads SGHTA; CDR2 reads FQGNSA. The length of the CDR3 is 15 residues. V trimming: 1 base; J trimming: 3 bases; junction bases outside the gene matches: 4. CDR3 protein: CASSLGLAEIYEQYF. The CDR3 DNA is TGTGCCAGCAGCTTAGGACTAGCGGAGATCTACGAGCAGTACTTC. The full variable domain, rest sourced from reference TRBV7-2 and TRBJ2-7, is GAGVSQSPSNKVTEKGKDVELRCDPISGHTALYWYRQSLGQGLEFLIYFQGNSAPDKSGLPSDRFSAERTGGSVSTLTIQRTQQEDSAVYLCASSLGLAEIYEQYFGPGTRLTVT.

Regarding this clone: At one of its ends the junction is not consistent with the germline gene, which may arise from a read error. The gene calls are TRBV19 and TRBJ1-2, with D tentatively TRBD1 (5 bases). Germline lookup yields CDR1 LNHDA and CDR2 SQIVND (reference sequence). This CDR3 spans 16 amino acids. The chain's CDR3 is CASYTPFRGSKYGYTF. The CDR3 DNA reads as TGTGCCAGCTATACCCCATTTCGGGGGTCTAAGTATGGCTACACCTTC.

The V gene is TRBV7-3, the J gene TRBJ2-3, with 9 bases that match TRBD2. V lost 1 base and J lost 2; bases outside the gene matches: 1. In germline, CDR1 is SGHTA, CDR2 FQGTGA. This CDR3 has 15 residues. The DNA of the CDR3 is TGTGCCAGCAGCTTAATAGCGGGGGTCACAGATACGCAGTATTTT. Its protein product is CASSLIAGVTDTQYF. The whole variable domain, filled in from reference TRBV7-3 and TRBJ2-3, reads GAGVSQTPSNKVTEKGKYVELRCDPISGHTALYWYRQSLGQGPEFLIYFQGTGAADDSGLPNDRFFAVRPEGSVSTLKIQRTERGDSAVYLCASSLIAGVTDTQYFGPGTRLTVL.

The chain has TRBV4-3 and TRBJ1-4, with a weak D call TRBD1 (5 bases). Trimming cost V 0 bases and J 7 bases, with 12 bases left between them. The CDR3 loop spans 15 amino acids. Germline values: CDR1 LGHNA, CDR2 YSLEER. The CDR3 DNA is TGCGCCAGCAGCCAAGATGGGTTAGGGGCTGAAAAACTGTTTTTT. Protein product: CASSQDGLGAEKLFF.

The V call is TRBV5-4, the J call TRBJ2-3; a possible D gene is TRBD1 (5 bases). CDR1 is SGHNT, CDR2 YYREEE, per germline (reference sequence). This CDR3 is 14 amino acids long. Deletions cut 3 bases from V and 6 bases from J, with 14 bases between. In DNA, the CDR3 is TGTGCCAGCAGCTCAATTTTTACAGGCGATACGCAGTATTTT. Protein sequence: CASSSIFTGDTQYF.

The chain is built from TRBV5-4 and TRBJ2-5, with D perhaps matching TRBD2 (7 bases). The V gene's germline CDR1 is SGHNT and CDR2 YYREEE (reference sequence). The V gene lost 2 bases and the J gene lost 0 bases, with 14 bases spanning the gap. The CDR3 is 16 residues long. The CDR3 is CASSFGGGGYQETQYF. The CDR3 bases are TGTGCCAGCAGCTTTGGAGGGGGGGGGTACCAAGAGACCCAGTACTTC.